This T cell receptor (beta chain) is from a study of OX40 agonist ivuxolimab in advanced cancers. Study-wide context: A diagnosis of hepatocellular carcinoma, melanoma, renal cell or head and neck cancer was present in dose-escalation patients.

In the case of this clone: The antigen remains unidentified.

Only in-frame clones appear in the TCRdb table, and some are missing; sequencing was by immunoSEQ multiplex PCR. Among tens of thousands of clones listed, around 89% were seen once. Study-level findings and limits: Patients with a partial response at 0.1-3.0 mg/kg had among the lowest clonal expansion. The study observed clonal expansion of CD4+ and CD8+ blood T cells by week 6 at 0.1 to 3.0 mg/kg.

This receptor was taken from an adult with an advanced solid tumor such as melanoma, head and neck, liver or kidney cancer. The specimen was CD4+ or CD8+ T cells sorted from blood, collected in a trial of the OX40 agonist ivuxolimab.

CDR3 in DNA: TGTGCCAGTAGTATCGGGCTAGGAGGGTACAATGAGCAGTTCTTC. Its protein is CASSIGLGGYNEQFF. The chain uses TRBV19 and TRBJ2-1; maybe TRBD2 (6 bases). Germline CDR1 is LNHDA and CDR2 is SQIVND (reference sequence). V dropped 3 bases and J dropped 4 bases, with 13 bases sitting between them. The CDR3 spans 15 residues.